This entry lists 18 T cell receptor beta chains sequenced from one sample in a study of spatial heterogeneity in lung cancer. A single record per CDR3 protein comes from TCRdb applying MiXCR to the 5' RACE reads. Seen here are over 50,000 distinct CDR3 sequences, approximately 6% observed once, and the top ten hold approximately 15%. Indicated time point: sample taken at primary tumor resection. The material was PBMCs, obtained at surgery. All receptors come from a female donor with early-stage non-small cell lung cancer.

In its sample, this clonotype was seen many times. The CDR3: CASRKTETYNEQFF. The DNA for the CDR3 is TGTGCCAGCAGGAAAACGGAGACCTACAATGAGCAGTTCTTC. This chain uses TRBV28 with TRBJ2-1; D call uncertain. V lost 6 bases and J 2 bases, leaving 11 bases between the germline ends. The CDR3 runs to 14 residues. Germline CDR1 MDHEN, CDR2 SYDVKM.

This clonotype has more than one count but fewer than ten. The CDR3 is CASSGVSGYEQYF. Written as DNA, the CDR3 is TGTGCCAGCAGCGGGGTCTCAGGCTACGAGCAGTACTTC. The rearrangement links TRBV9 to TRBJ2-7; D uncertain. The V gene's germline CDR1 is SGDLS and CDR2 YYNGEE. The germline V and J ends were trimmed by 3 bases and 3 bases, with 10 bases remaining between them. The CDR3 has 13 residues.

DNA of the CDR3: TGTCGAGTCCCCCAGCGGGAGCTGAGCTCCTACAATGAGCAGTTCTTC. Its translation: CRVPQRELSSYNEQFF. This sequence joins TRBV7-9 and TRBJ2-1; 8 bases line up with TRBD2. The CDR3 sequence is 16 residues long. Germline V gives CDR1 SEHNR, CDR2 FQNEAQ (reference sequence).

This clonotype was seen at least ten times. The chain has TRBV2 and TRBJ2-2, with TRBD1 matching 7 bases. From germline, CDR1 is SNHLY and CDR2 FYNNEI. Germline trimming cut 6 bases from V and 8 bases from J; bases unmatched to any gene: 15. The CDR3 spans 16 residues. The CDR3 loop reads CASSDRVARYEGELFF. CDR3 DNA: TGTGCCAGCAGCGACAGGGTCGCGCGCTATGAGGGGGAGCTGTTTTTT.

Notes on this clonotype: A junction boundary mismatches the germline segment, possibly from a read error. The chain links TRBV5-4 to TRBJ2-3; a possible D gene is TRBD2 (8 bases). The CDR3 runs to 16 residues. Germline CDR1 and CDR2: SGHNT and YYREEE (reference sequence). CDR3 in amino acids: CVSSGGQKRSTDTQYF. CDR3 DNA: TGTGTCAGCAGCGGGGGACAGAAGCGGAGCACAGATACGCAGTATTTT.

This clonotype occurred a few times. The gene calls are TRBV28 and TRBJ1-6; D call uncertain. This CDR3 is 15 amino acids long. The V gene's germline CDR1 is MDHEN and CDR2 SYDVKM. Between the trimmed V and J ends, which lost 7 bases and 9 bases, there was a span of 19 bases. The CDR3 coding sequence is TGTGCCAGCAAACTCCTGTTGGGTAGGAGTTCACCCCTCCACTTT. Protein product: CASKLLLGRSSPLHF.

There are many counts of this clonotype. The chain links TRBV10-3 to TRBJ1-6; 7 bases are a match to TRBD1. CDR1 is ENHRY and CDR2 is SYGVKD in the germline V gene. V lost 5 bases to trimming and J lost 9 bases; unmatched junction nucleotides: 7. The CDR3 consists of 14 residues. As DNA, the CDR3 is TGTGCCATCAGTATGGACAGGTTTAGTTCACCCCTCCACTTT. This gives the protein CAISMDRFSSPLHF.

This clonotype was recorded many times. The chain's CDR3 is CASSPGVGVDEQFF. The DNA of the CDR3 is TGTGCCAGCAGCCCGGGCGTCGGGGTGGATGAGCAGTTCTTC. V is TRBV7-8 and J is TRBJ2-1; possible D gene TRBD2, 5 bases. Trimming stripped 5 bases from V and 8 bases from J, with 16 bases between. The CDR3 spans 14 residues. From germline, CDR1 is SGHVS and CDR2 FQNEAQ.

This clonotype was found many times. The chain joins TRBV18 to TRBJ2-4; 7 nucleotides line up with TRBD2. V gave up 3 bases and J gave up 3 bases; unmatched junction bases: 11. This CDR3 region has 17 residues. In germline, CDR1 is KGHSH, CDR2 LQKENI. DNA for the CDR3: TGTGCCAGCTCACCCAAGACTCCGGCGGGAGACAAAAACATTCAGTACTTC. It codes for CASSPKTPAGDKNIQYF. Full variable domain (missing parts from reference TRBV18 and TRBJ2-4): NAGVMQNPRHLVRRRGQEARLRCSPMKGHSHVYWYRQLPEEGLKFMVYLQKENIIDESGMPKERFSAEFPKEGPSILRIQQVVRGDSAAYFCASSPKTPAGDKNIQYFGAGTRLSVL.

This clonotype was detected ten times or more. The chain joins TRBV7-9 to TRBJ2-1; TRBD2 matches at 12 bases. This CDR3 comprises 17 residues. V was pared by 5 bases and J by 6 bases, with 11 bases of the junction left unmatched. Germline values: CDR1 SEHNR, CDR2 FQNEAQ (reference sequence). CDR3 protein: CASSARLAGVSSNEQFF. CDR3 DNA sequence: TGTGCCAGCAGCGCCCGACTAGCGGGAGTCTCCAGCAATGAGCAGTTCTTC.

This clonotype was recorded many times. J is TRBJ1-4 and V is TRBV9; no firm D call. V lost 1 base and J lost 8, with 12 bases in between. This CDR3 is 14 amino acids long. Germline CDR1 SGDLS, CDR2 YYNGEE. The CDR3 DNA reads TGTGCCAGCAGCGTATCCCACTCAGGCGAAAAACTGTTTTTT. Protein product: CASSVSHSGEKLFF. The full variable domain, in which reference TRBV9 and TRBJ1-4 provide the parts outside the CDR3, is DSGVTQTPKHLITATGQRVTLRCSPRSGDLSVYWYQQSLDQGLQFLIQYYNGEERAKGNILERFSAQQFPDLHSELNLSSLELGDSALYFCASSVSHSGEKLFFGSGTQLSVL.

In its sample, this clonotype was seen many times. The chain joins TRBV20-1 to TRBJ2-2, with 7 bases that match TRBD2. Trimming removed 5 bases from V and 5 bases from J; junction bases left unmatched: 11. The CDR3 extends over 15 amino acids. Germline CDR1 reads DFQATT; CDR2 reads SNEGSKA (reference sequence). The DNA of the CDR3 is TGCAGTGCTGTATTTCCTCGAGCGGGGACCGGGGAGCTGTTTTTT. Protein: CSAVFPRAGTGELFF.

There are many counts of this clonotype. The J gene is TRBJ1-2, the V gene TRBV7-8, with D hard to call. CDR3 length: 14 amino acids. V shed 1 base and J shed 1 base, with 7 bases lying between them. CDR1 and CDR2 (germline): SGHVS, FQNEAQ. CDR3 region: CASSLDAVNYGYTF. CDR3 coding DNA: TGTGCCAGCAGCTTAGACGCAGTTAACTATGGCTACACCTTC.

This clonotype was recorded many times. The V gene is TRBV12-5, the J gene TRBJ2-2; D unresolved. Germline V lookup: CDR1 LGHNT, CDR2 FRNRAP. Trimming pared 6 bases from V and 5 bases from J, leaving 10 bases between. CDR3 length equals 13 residues. DNA of the CDR3: TGTGCTAGTGGCCCCTACTTGACCGGGGAGCTGTTTTTT. Encoded protein: CASGPYLTGELFF.

Many counts were recorded for this clonotype. The chain combines TRBV3-1 with TRBJ1-1, with D possibly being TRBD1 (6 bases). Germline V gene sequence: CDR1 LGHDT, CDR2 YNNKEL (reference sequence). V was cut by 5 bases and J by 3 bases, with 13 bases left in between. The CDR3 is 14 residues long. The CDR3 DNA is TGTGCCAGCAGCTCGTCGGGGGGGCACACTGAAGCTTTCTTT. This encodes CASSSSGGHTEAFF.

The J gene is TRBJ2-6, the V gene TRBV12-3 or TRBV12-4; 8 bases align to TRBD2. J gave up 1 base and V 6 bases, and 11 bases lay outside the gene matches. The CDR3 length is 18 residues. CDR3 sequence reads: CASSPGGAVGSGANVLTF. The CDR3 DNA follows: TGTGCCAGCAGCCCGGGGGGGGCGGTGGGATCTGGGGCCAACGTCCTGACTTTC.

The rearrangement joins TRBV3-1 to TRBJ1-2; no definite D call. Trimming pared 0 bases from V and 7 bases from J, leaving 9 bases between. Germline V lookup: CDR1 LGHDT, CDR2 YNNKEL (reference sequence). This CDR3 region has 13 residues. CDR3 sequence: CASSQETPGGYTF. The CDR3 DNA follows: TGTGCCAGCAGCCAAGAAACCCCTGGTGGCTACACCTTC.

This clonotype was observed a few times. This chain connects TRBV18 to TRBJ1-1; TRBD1 matches 7 bases. With V trimmed by 3 bases and J by 0 bases, 4 bases remained unmatched. Germline V gene lookup returns CDR1 KGHSH and CDR2 LQKENI. The CDR3 runs to 15 residues. In DNA form, the CDR3 reads TGTGCCAGCTCACCCAGGGACAGCGTGAACACTGAAGCTTTCTTT. Its translation is CASSPRDSVNTEAFF.